The sequence of this T cell receptor (beta chain) was determined in a study of blood T cells in healthy people across ages. The study's findings and limits: Donors of long life had a larger count of naive CD4+ cells and greater diversity than aged donors.

A sample-barcoded 5' primer and a J-beta primer mix were used in a second PCR of roughly 7 to 11 cycles. Each sample provided no less than 2.5 million CDR3-containing paired-end reads. From the 5' RACE reads, TCRdb called clonotypes with MiXCR, one entry per CDR3 protein. The profile shows about 1.5 million distinct CDR3 sequences, approximately 43% of them singletons. Concerning this clonotype itself: Antigen: not known. Mismatch with germline at one junction end may stem from a read error.

CDR1 is SGDLS, CDR2 YYNGEE, per germline. The CDR3 extends over 14 amino acids. This receptor was identified in a woman in her late teens or twenties in good health. The V and J genes are TRBV9 and TRBJ2-1; D is undetermined. Source material: blood. The CDR3 bases are TGTGCCAGCAGCTCTAGTGGGGTCTACAATGAGCGGTTCTTC. Amino acid sequence: CASSSSGVYNERFF.